This record covers a single TCR beta chain. This record comes from a study of cytomegalovirus exposure and HLA in healthy donors. PCR involved 60 Vbeta and 13 Jbeta primers. How the authors handled the data: About 80 million unique TCR beta chains, roughly 11 million of them shared, were counted by a later analysis. Assay used: immunoSEQ multiplex PCR; TCRdb lists only in-frame clones, some missing. V and J calls and clone size are copied from that table; D and trimming were computed from the DNA. The sample includes approximately 40,000 clones, around three fifths seen only once; the top ten take 18%. Trimming cost V 3 bases and J 5 bases, with 17 bases left between them. This CDR3 has 15 residues. Germline-derived CDR1 and CDR2 are SGHRS and YFSETQ.

Material for sequencing was PBMCs. This clonotype was sampled from a man aged 50-60 years in good health and CMV-seropositive. V is TRBV5-1 and J is TRBJ1-1; maybe TRBD1 (6 bases). CDR3 bases: TGCGCCAGCAGCTCTACTCAGGGGCAGAGAACTGAAGCTTTCTTT. Its translation is CASSSTQGQRTEAFF.